This T cell receptor (beta chain) was observed in a study of OX40 agonist ivuxolimab in advanced cancers. About the research overall: The group had a mean age of 60 years, ranged from roughly 20 to 80, and was 82.7% male.

This clone turned up a few times. The assay was immunoSEQ multiplex PCR, and TCRdb's table has in-frame clones only and misses some. Of around 35,000 clones in the sample, 88% were seen once. V was pared by 2 bases and J by 8 bases, with 15 bases between. Germline CDR1 and CDR2: WNHNN and SYGVQD (reference sequence). This CDR3 contains 14 residues. This sample comprised CD4+ or CD8+ T cells sorted from blood, obtained in a trial of the OX40 agonist ivuxolimab. V usage is TRBV10-1 and J usage is TRBJ1-1; a weak D match, TRBD1 (6 bases). The origin of this receptor is an adult with an advanced solid tumor such as melanoma, head and neck, liver or kidney cancer. CDR3 region: CASSEHSTQGEAFF. The CDR3 DNA follows: TGCGCCAGCAGTGAGCACAGCACCCAGGGGGAAGCTTTCTTT.